This T cell receptor beta chain was profiled in a study of T cell responses to AZD1222 COVID-19 vaccine (dated by TCRdb to about 2021). Looking at the study overall: AZD1222 recipients given second doses at about 4 weeks or at about 12 weeks were pooled, since spike-specific TCR depth and breadth were not found to differ between the two schedules. A total of approximately 230 trial participants underwent TCR sequencing, of whom roughly 210 received two doses of AZD1222 and about 26 received two doses of the MenACWY control vaccine. Trial participants were enrolled into age subgroups of 18-55, 56-69 and 70-plus years, which contained 148, 28 and 57 TCR-sequenced participants, respectively.

Points on this clone: Its cognate antigen has yet to be identified. Base qualities were left out, and no much larger clone turns up one base away.

The time point label, read with the paper, signifies: baseline before first vaccination. The vaccinee samples were drawn from two UK trials, COV001 and COV002, one of which was a single-blind randomized controlled phase 2/3 trial testing AZD1222 (ChAdOx1 nCoV-19) in healthy adults. For TCRbeta chain sequencing, PBMC samples from trial participants were taken at day 0 and at day 28 after the second dose. The CDR3 regions of human TCRbeta chains were analyzed by immunosequencing. In the original analysis: Repertoire TCRs were checked for matches against a reference library of SARS-CoV-2-specific TCRs that had been generated using the MIRA antigen-specificity platform. Breadth was defined as the fraction of unique TCRs that were SARS-CoV-2-associated, and depth was defined as the fraction of total T cells that were SARS-CoV-2-associated. Using the MIRA data, each spike-specific TCR was mapped to the spike region that the TCR reacts to and placed in a CD4 or CD8 class. Log10-transformed breadth and depth values were compared by one-way ANOVA with Sidak's multiple comparisons tests. TCRdb took this table from immuneACCESS and kept in-frame rearrangements with V and J called. Such tables lack part of the clones; where checked against another copy, unresolved V genes explain under half of the gap, and the rest is unexplained. V and J calls and clone size follow that table, whereas D and trimming were derived from the DNA. The table for this sample lists about 150,000 clones; approximately 90% of them were counted only once. The top ten hold 4.4% of the sample.

Beyond this particular receptor, the publication reports: Most participants were white British and females outnumbered males, and the authors suggested that clonal diversity may have been underestimated. Reportedly, almost half of the unique spike-specific TCRs recognized epitopes lying outside the regions that are mutated in the B.1.351 and B.1.1.7 variants. A significant rise in spike-specific TCR breadth and depth was observed after two AZD1222 doses relative to day 0 and relative to MenACWY recipients. The 56-69-year group was small, and its depth increase did not reach significance, likely because of low power. Because no samples from the day 14 peak response were available, repertoires could be characterized only after the peak T cell response. Conclusions about previously exposed vaccinees are limited because only a handful of AZD1222 recipients were SARS-CoV-2 seropositive at baseline. The whole spike protein was spanned by vaccine-associated CD4 TCRs, and dominant responses were seen in regions 160-218 and 743-854.

Including the terminal cysteine and phenylalanine, the CDR3 comprises 12 residues. Only CDR3 DNA remains: 36 bases, in frame from the first base. CDR1 and CDR2 are drawn from the germline V gene: SGHRS, YFSETQ. V loses 4 bases at its end and J loses 4 bases; junction bases beyond the gene matches: 2. The receptor chain draws on TRBV5-1 and TRBJ2-7, and TRBD1 matches 7 of the central bases. Sequenced material: peripheral blood, taken on day 0 of AZD1222 vaccination. The origin of this receptor is an adult in good health. In nucleotides, the sequence is TGCGCCAGCAGCATGGGACAGTACGAGCAGTACTTC. Its protein product is CASSMGQYEQYF.